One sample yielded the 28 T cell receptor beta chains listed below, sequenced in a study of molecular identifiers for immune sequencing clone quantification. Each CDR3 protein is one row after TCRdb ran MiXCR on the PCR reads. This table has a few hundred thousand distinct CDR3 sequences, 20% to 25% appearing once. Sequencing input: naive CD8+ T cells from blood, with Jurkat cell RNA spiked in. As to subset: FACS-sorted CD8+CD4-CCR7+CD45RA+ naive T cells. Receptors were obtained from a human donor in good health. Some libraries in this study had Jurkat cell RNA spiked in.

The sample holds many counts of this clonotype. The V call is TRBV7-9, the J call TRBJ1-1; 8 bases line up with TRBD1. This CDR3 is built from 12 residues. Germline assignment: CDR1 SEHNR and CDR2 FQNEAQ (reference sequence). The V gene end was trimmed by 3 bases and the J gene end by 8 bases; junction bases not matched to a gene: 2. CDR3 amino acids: CASSFGDREAFF. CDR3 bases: TGTGCCAGCAGCTTTGGGGACAGGGAAGCTTTCTTT.

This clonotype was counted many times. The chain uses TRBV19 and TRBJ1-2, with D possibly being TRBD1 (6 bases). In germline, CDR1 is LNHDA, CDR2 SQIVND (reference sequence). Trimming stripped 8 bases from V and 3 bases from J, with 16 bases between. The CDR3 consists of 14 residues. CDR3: CASWTVGLDYGYTF. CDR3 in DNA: TGTGCCAGTTGGACAGTCGGTCTGGACTATGGCTACACCTTC. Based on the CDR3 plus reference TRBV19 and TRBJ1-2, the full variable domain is DGGITQSPKYLFRKEGQNVTLSCEQNLNHDAMYWYRQDPGQGLRLIYYSQIVNDFQKGDIAEGYSVSREKKESFPLTVTSAQKNPTAFYLCASWTVGLDYGYTFGSGTRLTVV.

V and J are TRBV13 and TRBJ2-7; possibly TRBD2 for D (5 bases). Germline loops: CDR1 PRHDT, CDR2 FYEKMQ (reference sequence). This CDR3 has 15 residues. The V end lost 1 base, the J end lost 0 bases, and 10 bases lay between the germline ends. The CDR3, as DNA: TGTGCCAGCAGCTTAGCGGGGAAACTCTCCTACGAGCAGTACTTC. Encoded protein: CASSLAGKLSYEQYF.

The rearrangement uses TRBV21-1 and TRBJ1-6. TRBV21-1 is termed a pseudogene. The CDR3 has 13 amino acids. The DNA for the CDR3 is TGTGCCAGCAGCTCTGACACTGGTTCACCCCTCCACTTT. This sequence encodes CASSSDTGSPLHF.

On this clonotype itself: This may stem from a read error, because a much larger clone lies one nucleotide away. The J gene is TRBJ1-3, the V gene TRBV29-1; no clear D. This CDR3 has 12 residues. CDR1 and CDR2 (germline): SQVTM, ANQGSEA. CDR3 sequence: CGVEGTGNTIYF. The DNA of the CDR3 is TGCGGCGTTGAAGGAACTGGAAACACCATATATTTT.

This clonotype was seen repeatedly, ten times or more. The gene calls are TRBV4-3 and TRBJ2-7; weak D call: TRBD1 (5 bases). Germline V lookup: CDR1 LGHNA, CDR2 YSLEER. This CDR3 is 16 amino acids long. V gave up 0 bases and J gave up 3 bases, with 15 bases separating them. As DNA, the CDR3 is TGCGCCAGCAGCCAAGAAAGGTCCCAGGGTCACTACGAGCAGTACTTC. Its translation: CASSQERSQGHYEQYF.

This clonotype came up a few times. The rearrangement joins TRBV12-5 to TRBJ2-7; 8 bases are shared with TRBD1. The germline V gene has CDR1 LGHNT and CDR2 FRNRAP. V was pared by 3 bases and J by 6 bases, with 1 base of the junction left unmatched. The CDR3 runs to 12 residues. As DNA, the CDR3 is TGTGCTAGTGGTTTCACAGGGGGCGAGCAGTACTTC. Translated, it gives CASGFTGGEQYF. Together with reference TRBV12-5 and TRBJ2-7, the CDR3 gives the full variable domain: DARVTQTPRHKVTEMGQEVTMRCQPILGHNTVFWYRQTMMQGLELLAYFRNRAPLDDSGMPKDRFSAEMPDATLATLKIQPSEPRDSAVYFCASGFTGGEQYFGPGTRLTVT.

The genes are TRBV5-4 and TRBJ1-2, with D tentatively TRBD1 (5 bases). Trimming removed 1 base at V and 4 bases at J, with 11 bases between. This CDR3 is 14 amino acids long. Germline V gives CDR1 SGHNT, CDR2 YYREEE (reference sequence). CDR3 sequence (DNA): TGTGCCAGCAGCTTGATGTTGGGGGGCTATGGCTACACCTTC. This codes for CASSLMLGGYGYTF.

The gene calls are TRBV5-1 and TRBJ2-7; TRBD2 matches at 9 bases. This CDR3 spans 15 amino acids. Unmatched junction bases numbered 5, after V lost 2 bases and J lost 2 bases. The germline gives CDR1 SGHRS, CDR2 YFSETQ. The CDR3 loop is CASSFTAGGPYEQYF. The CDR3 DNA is TGCGCCAGCAGCTTTACCGCGGGAGGGCCCTACGAGCAGTACTTC.

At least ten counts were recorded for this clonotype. In DNA form, the CDR3 reads TGCGCCAGCAGCCATTCTAAAAACAATGAGCAGTTCTTC. This gives the protein CASSHSKNNEQFF. The rearrangement uses TRBV4-1 and TRBJ2-1; D is ambiguous. This CDR3 contains 13 residues. The germline V gene encodes CDR1 MGHRA and CDR2 YSYEKL. Between the trimmed V and J ends, which lost 3 bases and 5 bases, there was a span of 8 bases.

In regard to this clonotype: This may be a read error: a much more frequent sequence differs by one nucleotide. The CDR3 loop is CASSQDSGDIPDHEQYF. Written as DNA, the CDR3 is TGCGCCAGCAGCCAAGATTCGGGGGACATCCCCGACCACGAGCAGTACTTC. The chain joins TRBV4-3 to TRBJ2-7; D assignment may be TRBD1 or TRBD2 (6 bases each). The CDR3 extends over 17 amino acids. The V end was cut by 0 bases, the J end by 5 bases, with 20 bases between. Germline-derived CDR1 and CDR2 are LGHNA and YSLEER.

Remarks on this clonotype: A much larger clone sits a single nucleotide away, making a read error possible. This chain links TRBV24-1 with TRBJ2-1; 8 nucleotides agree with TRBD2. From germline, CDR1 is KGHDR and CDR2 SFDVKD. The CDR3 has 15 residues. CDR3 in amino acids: CATSDLQAGADERFF. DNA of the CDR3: TGTGCCACCAGTGATTTGCAAGCGGGAGCAGATGAGCGGTTCTTC.

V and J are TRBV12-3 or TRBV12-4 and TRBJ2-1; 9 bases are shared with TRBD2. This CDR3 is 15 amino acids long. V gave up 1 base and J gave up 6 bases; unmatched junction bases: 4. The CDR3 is CASSLVGGGANEQFF. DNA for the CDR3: TGTGCCAGCAGTTTAGTGGGCGGGGGGGCCAATGAGCAGTTCTTC.

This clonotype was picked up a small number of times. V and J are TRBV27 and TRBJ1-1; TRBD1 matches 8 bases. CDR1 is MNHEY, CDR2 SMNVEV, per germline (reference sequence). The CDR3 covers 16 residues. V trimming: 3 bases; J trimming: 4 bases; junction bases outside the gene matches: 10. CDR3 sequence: CASSFSQGARGTEAFF. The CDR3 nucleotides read TGTGCCAGCAGTTTTTCTCAGGGGGCGCGGGGCACTGAAGCTTTCTTT.

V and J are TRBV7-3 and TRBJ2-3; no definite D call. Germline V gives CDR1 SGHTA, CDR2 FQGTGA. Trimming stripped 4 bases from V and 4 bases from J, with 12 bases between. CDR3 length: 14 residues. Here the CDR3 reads CASSSETYADTQYF. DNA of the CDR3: TGTGCCAGCAGCTCCGAGACTTACGCAGATACGCAGTATTTT.

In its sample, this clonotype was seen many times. The CDR3 sequence: CASSPDSSGELFF. The CDR3 DNA sequence: TGTGCCAGCAGCCCGGACTCGTCCGGGGAGCTGTTTTTT. This chain joins TRBV7-8 and TRBJ2-2; TRBD2 might be the D (5 bases). The CDR3 sequence is 13 residues long. Germline CDR1 and CDR2: SGHVS and FQNEAQ. Trimming removed 5 bases at V and 6 bases at J, with 10 bases between.

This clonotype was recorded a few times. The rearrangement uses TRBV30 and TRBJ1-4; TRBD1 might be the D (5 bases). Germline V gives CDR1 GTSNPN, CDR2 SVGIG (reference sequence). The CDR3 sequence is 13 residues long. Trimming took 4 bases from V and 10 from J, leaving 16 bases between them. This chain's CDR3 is CAWMGVGIGKLFF. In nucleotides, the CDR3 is TGTGCCTGGATGGGGGTAGGAATTGGAAAACTGTTTTTT.

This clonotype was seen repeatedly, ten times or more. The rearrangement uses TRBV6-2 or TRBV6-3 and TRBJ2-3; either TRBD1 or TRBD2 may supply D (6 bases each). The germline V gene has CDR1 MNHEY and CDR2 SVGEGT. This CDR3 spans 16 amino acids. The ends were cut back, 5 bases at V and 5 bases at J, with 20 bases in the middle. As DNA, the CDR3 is TGTGCCAGCAGTACAGGACAGCGGGTCGTAGGAGATACGCAGTATTTT. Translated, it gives CASSTGQRVVGDTQYF.

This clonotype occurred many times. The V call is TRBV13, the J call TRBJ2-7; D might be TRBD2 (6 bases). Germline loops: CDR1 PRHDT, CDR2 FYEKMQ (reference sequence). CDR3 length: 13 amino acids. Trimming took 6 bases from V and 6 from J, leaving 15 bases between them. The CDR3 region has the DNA TGTGCCAGCAGTTACGGGACTGCCGGCGAGCAGTACTTC. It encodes CASSYGTAGEQYF.

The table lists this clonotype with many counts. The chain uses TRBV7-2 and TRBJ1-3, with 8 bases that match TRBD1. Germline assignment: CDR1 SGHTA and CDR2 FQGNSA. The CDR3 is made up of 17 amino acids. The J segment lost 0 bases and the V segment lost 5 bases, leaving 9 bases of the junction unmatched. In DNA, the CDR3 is TGTGCCAGCAGCCGCCTGGGAGGACAGGGCTCTGGAAACACCATATATTTT. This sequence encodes CASSRLGGQGSGNTIYF.

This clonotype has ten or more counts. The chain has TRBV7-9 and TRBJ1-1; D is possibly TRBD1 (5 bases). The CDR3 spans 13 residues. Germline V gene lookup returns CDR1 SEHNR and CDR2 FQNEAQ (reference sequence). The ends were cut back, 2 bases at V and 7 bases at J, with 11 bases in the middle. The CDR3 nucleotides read TGTGCCAGCAGCTTACCGATGGGGGGTGAAGCTTTCTTT. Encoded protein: CASSLPMGGEAFF.

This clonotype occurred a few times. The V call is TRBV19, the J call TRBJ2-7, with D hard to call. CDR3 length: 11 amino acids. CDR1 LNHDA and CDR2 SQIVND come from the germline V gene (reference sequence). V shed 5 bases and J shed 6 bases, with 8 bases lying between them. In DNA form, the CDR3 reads TGTGCCAGTAGTGGAGCTAGCGAGCAGTACTTC. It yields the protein CASSGASEQYF.

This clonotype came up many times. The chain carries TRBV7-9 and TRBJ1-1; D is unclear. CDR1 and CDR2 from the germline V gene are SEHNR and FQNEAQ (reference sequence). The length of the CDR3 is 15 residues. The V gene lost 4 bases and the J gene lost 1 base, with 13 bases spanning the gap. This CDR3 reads CASSSSDGPNTEAFF. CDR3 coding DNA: TGTGCCAGCAGCTCGTCGGACGGACCGAACACTGAAGCTTTCTTT.

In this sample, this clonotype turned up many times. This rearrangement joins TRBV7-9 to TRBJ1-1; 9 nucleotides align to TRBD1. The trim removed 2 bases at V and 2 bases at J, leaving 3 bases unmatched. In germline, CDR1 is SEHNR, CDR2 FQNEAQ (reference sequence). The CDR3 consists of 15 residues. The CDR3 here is CASSLMGQGNTEAFF. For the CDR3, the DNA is TGTGCCAGCAGCTTAATGGGACAGGGAAACACTGAAGCTTTCTTT.

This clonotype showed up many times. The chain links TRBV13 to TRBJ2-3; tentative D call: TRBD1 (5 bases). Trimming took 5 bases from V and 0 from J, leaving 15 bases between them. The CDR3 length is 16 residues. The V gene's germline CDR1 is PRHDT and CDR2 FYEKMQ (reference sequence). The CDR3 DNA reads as TGTGCCAGCAGCCACTTAGTGACAGCTAGCACAGATACGCAGTATTTT. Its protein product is CASSHLVTASTDTQYF.

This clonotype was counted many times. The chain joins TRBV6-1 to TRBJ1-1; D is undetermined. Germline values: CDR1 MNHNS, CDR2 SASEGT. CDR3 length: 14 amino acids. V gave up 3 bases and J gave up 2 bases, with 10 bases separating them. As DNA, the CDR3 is TGTGCCAGCAGTGAGGATTCGTTAAACACTGAAGCTTTCTTT. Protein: CASSEDSLNTEAFF.

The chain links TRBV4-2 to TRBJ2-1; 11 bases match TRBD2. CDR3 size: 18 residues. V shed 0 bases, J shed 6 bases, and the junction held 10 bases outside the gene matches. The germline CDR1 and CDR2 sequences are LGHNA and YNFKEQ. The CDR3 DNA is TGTGCCAGCAGCCAAGAGTCTCCTTGGACTAGCGGGCGCAATGAGCAGTTCTTC. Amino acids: CASSQESPWTSGRNEQFF.

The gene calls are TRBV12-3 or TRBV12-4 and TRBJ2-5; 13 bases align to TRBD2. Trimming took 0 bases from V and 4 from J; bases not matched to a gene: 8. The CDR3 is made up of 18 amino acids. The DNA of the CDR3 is TGTGCCAGCAGTTTAGCGCTCGGGACTAGCGGGGACTCAGAGACCCAGTACTTC. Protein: CASSLALGTSGDSETQYF.